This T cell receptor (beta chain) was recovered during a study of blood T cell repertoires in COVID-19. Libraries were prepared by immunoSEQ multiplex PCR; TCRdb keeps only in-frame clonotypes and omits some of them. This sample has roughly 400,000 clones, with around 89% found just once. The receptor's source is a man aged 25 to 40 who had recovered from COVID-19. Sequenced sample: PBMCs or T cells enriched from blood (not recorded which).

This chain's CDR3 is CASSIEGTVGEQFF. The CDR3 bases are TGTGCCAGTAGTATAGAAGGGACAGTAGGTGAGCAGTTCTTC. The chain combines TRBV19 with TRBJ2-1; 7 bases map to TRBD1. V was clipped by 0 bases and J by 9 bases; unmatched bases: 5. The CDR3 length is 14 residues. Germline V gene lookup returns CDR1 LNHDA and CDR2 SQIVND (reference sequence).